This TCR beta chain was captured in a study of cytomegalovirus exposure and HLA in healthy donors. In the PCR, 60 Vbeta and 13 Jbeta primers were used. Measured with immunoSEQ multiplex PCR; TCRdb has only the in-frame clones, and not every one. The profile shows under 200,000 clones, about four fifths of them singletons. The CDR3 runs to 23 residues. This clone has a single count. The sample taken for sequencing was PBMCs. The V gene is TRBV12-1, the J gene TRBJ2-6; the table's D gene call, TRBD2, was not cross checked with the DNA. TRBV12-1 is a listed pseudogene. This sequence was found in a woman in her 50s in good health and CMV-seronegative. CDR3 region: CASSEGTGTSGGLVISGANGLTF. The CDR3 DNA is TGTGCCAGCAGCGAAGGAACCGGGACTAGCGGGGGACTTGTGATTTCTGGGGCCAACGGCCTGACTTTC.